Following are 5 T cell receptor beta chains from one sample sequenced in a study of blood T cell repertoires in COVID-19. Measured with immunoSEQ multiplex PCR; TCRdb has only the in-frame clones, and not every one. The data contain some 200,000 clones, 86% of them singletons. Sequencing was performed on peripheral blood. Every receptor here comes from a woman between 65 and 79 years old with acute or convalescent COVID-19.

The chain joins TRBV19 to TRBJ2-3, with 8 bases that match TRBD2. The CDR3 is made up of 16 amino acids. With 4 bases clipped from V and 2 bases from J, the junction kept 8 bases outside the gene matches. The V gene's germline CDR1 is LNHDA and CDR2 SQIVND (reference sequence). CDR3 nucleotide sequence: TGTGCCAGTAGTACCCTCCTAGCGGGTTACACAGATACGCAGTATTTT. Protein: CASSTLLAGYTDTQYF.

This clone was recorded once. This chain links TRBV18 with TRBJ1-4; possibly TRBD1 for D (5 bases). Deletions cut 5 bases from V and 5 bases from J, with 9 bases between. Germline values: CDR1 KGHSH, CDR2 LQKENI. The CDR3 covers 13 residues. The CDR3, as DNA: TGTGCCAGCTCATACGGACAAAATGAAAAACTGTTTTTT. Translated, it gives CASSYGQNEKLFF.

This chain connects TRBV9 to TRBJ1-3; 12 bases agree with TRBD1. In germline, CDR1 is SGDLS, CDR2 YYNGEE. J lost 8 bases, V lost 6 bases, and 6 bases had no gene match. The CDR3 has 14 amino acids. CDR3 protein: CASNRDRGQDTIYF. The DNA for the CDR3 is TGTGCCAGCAACAGGGACAGGGGGCAGGACACCATATATTTT.

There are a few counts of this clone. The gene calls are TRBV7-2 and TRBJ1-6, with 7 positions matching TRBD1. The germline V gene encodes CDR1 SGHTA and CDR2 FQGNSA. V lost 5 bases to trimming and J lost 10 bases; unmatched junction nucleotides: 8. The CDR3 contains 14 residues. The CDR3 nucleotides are TGTGCCAGCAGCCCTAGACAGGGTGGGTCACCCCTCCACTTT. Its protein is CASSPRQGGSPLHF.

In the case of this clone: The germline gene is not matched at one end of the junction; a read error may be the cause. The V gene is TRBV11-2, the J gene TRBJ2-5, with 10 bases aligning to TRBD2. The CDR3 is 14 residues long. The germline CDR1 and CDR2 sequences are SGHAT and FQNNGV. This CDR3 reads CASSLAGGQETQYF. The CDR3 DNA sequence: TGTGCCAGCAGTTTAGCGGGGGGACAAGAGACCCAGTACTTC.